Listed below are T cell receptor beta chains from one sample, sequenced in a study of blood T cell repertoires in COVID-19. Sequencing used immunoSEQ multiplex PCR; TCRdb keeps in-frame clones, though not all of them. The sample lists about 63,000 clones, 76% occurring once. Sequences were obtained from peripheral blood. The receptors derive from a woman aged 80 or older with acute or convalescent COVID-19. Each CDR3 is given with its conserved first and last residue. The D gene is left open where the match is weak. The listing skips clone size in some rows; elsewhere it reads once, few, many or a size class.

cdr3_aa: CASSLPLGLAEETQYF
cdr3_nt: TGTGCCAGCAGTTTGCCTTTAGGACTAGCGGAAGAGACCCAGTACTTC
d_call: TRBD2
v_call: TRBV28
j_call: TRBJ2-5
clone_size: .

cdr3_aa: CAWSSTVWGYTF
cdr3_nt: TGTGCCTGGAGTTCTACAGTGTGGGGCTACACCTTC
d_call: .
v_call: TRBV30
j_call: TRBJ1-2
clone_size: .

cdr3_aa: CATAGTGLQETQYF
cdr3_nt: TGTGCCACGGCCGGGACAGGGCTCCAAGAGACCCAGTACTTC
d_call: TRBD1
v_call: TRBV15
j_call: TRBJ2-5
clone_size: few

cdr3_aa: CASSPGMREVSYNEQFF
cdr3_nt: TGCGCCAGCAGCCCCGGTATGCGGGAGGTCTCCTACAATGAGCAGTTCTTC
d_call: TRBD2
v_call: TRBV4-1
j_call: TRBJ2-1
clone_size: .

cdr3_aa: CASSFGGLNQPQHF
cdr3_nt: TGTGCCAGCAGTTTCGGGGGACTCAATCAGCCCCAGCATTTT
d_call: .
v_call: TRBV27
j_call: TRBJ1-5
clone_size: .

cdr3_aa: CASSQSGREDDYNEQFF
cdr3_nt: TGCGCCAGCAGTCAATCCGGGCGGGAAGACGACTACAATGAGCAGTTCTTC
d_call: .
v_call: TRBV23-1
j_call: TRBJ2-1
clone_size: few

cdr3_aa: CASSPHRVHYGYTF
cdr3_nt: TGTGCCAGCTCTCCACACAGGGTGCACTATGGCTACACCTTC
d_call: .
v_call: TRBV18
j_call: TRBJ1-2
clone_size: .

cdr3_aa: CASSVDVQGYTEAFF
cdr3_nt: TGTGCCAGCAGCGTCGACGTCCAGGGGTACACTGAAGCTTTCTTT
d_call: .
v_call: TRBV9
j_call: TRBJ1-1
clone_size: .

cdr3_aa: CASSPGTPYNEQFF
cdr3_nt: TGTGCCAGCAGCCCCGGGACACCTTACAATGAGCAGTTCTTC
d_call: .
v_call: TRBV27
j_call: TRBJ2-1
clone_size: .

cdr3_aa: CASTLTGFQPQHF
cdr3_nt: TGTGCCAGCACCCTGACAGGGTTTCAGCCCCAGCATTTT
d_call: TRBD1
v_call: TRBV28
j_call: TRBJ1-5
clone_size: .

cdr3_aa: CASSGTGTITEETQYF
cdr3_nt: TGTGCCAGCAGCGGGACAGGGACGATAACCGAAGAGACCCAGTACTTC
d_call: TRBD1
v_call: TRBV7-3
j_call: TRBJ2-5
clone_size: .

cdr3_aa: CASSPYSNQPQHF
cdr3_nt: TGTGCCAGCAGCCCCTATAGCAATCAGCCCCAGCATTTT
d_call: .
v_call: TRBV28
j_call: TRBJ1-5
clone_size: .

cdr3_aa: CASSLARLAANEQFF
cdr3_nt: TGTGCCAGCAGCTTAGCTAGACTAGCGGCCAATGAGCAGTTCTTC
d_call: TRBD2
v_call: TRBV7-2
j_call: TRBJ2-1
clone_size: .

cdr3_aa: CATSGHSGMGNTDTQYF
cdr3_nt: TGTGCCACCAGCGGTCACAGCGGGATGGGGAACACAGATACGCAGTATTTT
d_call: TRBD2
v_call: TRBV15
j_call: TRBJ2-3
clone_size: .

cdr3_aa: CATSDWGRTEEPQHF
cdr3_nt: TGTGCCACCAGTGATTGGGGGCGAACGGAGGAGCCCCAGCATTTT
d_call: .
v_call: TRBV24-1
j_call: TRBJ1-5
clone_size: .

cdr3_aa: CASIRGTSGKNEQFF
cdr3_nt: TGTGCCAGCATCCGGGGGACTAGCGGGAAGAATGAGCAGTTCTTC
d_call: TRBD2
v_call: TRBV6-5
j_call: TRBJ2-1
clone_size: .

cdr3_aa: CASSFGSGRAGGEQFF
cdr3_nt: TGCGCCAGCAGCTTCGGGAGCGGGAGGGCCGGAGGTGAGCAGTTCTTC
d_call: TRBD2
v_call: TRBV5-1
j_call: TRBJ2-1
clone_size: .

cdr3_aa: CASTLSGTREQYF
cdr3_nt: TGTGCCAGCACCCTCTCCGGGACTCGTGAGCAGTACTTC
d_call: .
v_call: TRBV5-8
j_call: TRBJ2-7
clone_size: .

cdr3_aa: CASSEEGTLGNSPLHF
cdr3_nt: TGTGCCAGCAGTGAAGAAGGGACACTGGGTAATTCACCCCTCCACTTT
d_call: .
v_call: TRBV6-1
j_call: TRBJ1-6
clone_size: .

cdr3_aa: CASSPGMRSTEAFF
cdr3_nt: TGCGCCAGCAGCCCCGGGATGAGGAGCACTGAAGCTTTCTTT
d_call: .
v_call: TRBV5-1
j_call: TRBJ1-1
clone_size: .

cdr3_aa: CASSGDRAPFISYEQYF
cdr3_nt: TGTGCCAGCAGTGGTGACAGGGCCCCCTTTATCTCCTACGAGCAGTACTTC
d_call: TRBD1
v_call: TRBV28
j_call: TRBJ2-7
clone_size: .

cdr3_aa: CASSPLSGRGNNEQFF
cdr3_nt: TGTGCCAGCTCACCACTGAGCGGTAGGGGGAACAATGAGCAGTTCTTC
d_call: .
v_call: TRBV18
j_call: TRBJ2-1
clone_size: .

cdr3_aa: CASTSRGFGGNTIYF
cdr3_nt: TGTGCCAGCACCTCCCGGGGATTCGGTGGAAACACCATATATTTT
d_call: .
v_call: TRBV28
j_call: TRBJ1-3
clone_size: once

cdr3_aa: CASSLPSYQVSEQYF
cdr3_nt: TGTGCCAGCAGTTTACCCTCTTACCAGGTGAGCGAGCAGTACTTC
d_call: .
v_call: TRBV28
j_call: TRBJ2-7
clone_size: .

cdr3_aa: CAWNKNSPLHF
cdr3_nt: TGTGCCTGGAACAAGAATTCACCCCTCCACTTT
d_call: .
v_call: TRBV30
j_call: TRBJ1-6
clone_size: once

cdr3_aa: CASRTTGSNYNEQFF
cdr3_nt: TGTGCCAGTAGAACGACAGGGAGCAACTACAATGAGCAGTTCTTC
d_call: TRBD1
v_call: TRBV6-5
j_call: TRBJ2-1
clone_size: .

cdr3_aa: CASSAHYEQYF
cdr3_nt: TGTGCCAGCAGCGCGCACTACGAGCAGTACTTC
d_call: .
v_call: TRBV2
j_call: TRBJ2-7
clone_size: .

cdr3_aa: CSASAGTIYGYTF
cdr3_nt: TGCAGTGCTAGTGCCGGGACAATCTATGGCTACACCTTC
d_call: .
v_call: TRBV20-1
j_call: TRBJ1-2
clone_size: .

cdr3_aa: CASSYRSSWGGAYNEQFF
cdr3_nt: TGTGCCAGCAGTTATCGCTCCTCGTGGGGGGGGGCCTACAATGAGCAGTTCTTC
d_call: TRBD2
v_call: TRBV27
j_call: TRBJ2-1
clone_size: .

cdr3_aa: CASSLTAGAPYEQYF
cdr3_nt: TGTGCCAGCAGTTTAACAGCGGGAGCCCCCTACGAGCAGTACTTC
d_call: TRBD2
v_call: TRBV27
j_call: TRBJ2-7
clone_size: .

cdr3_aa: CSASPPSGSWTGELFF
cdr3_nt: TGCAGTGCTAGTCCCCCTAGCGGGAGTTGGACCGGGGAGCTGTTTTTT
d_call: TRBD2
v_call: TRBV20-1
j_call: TRBJ2-2
clone_size: .

cdr3_aa: CASSLEGLVNHEQYF
cdr3_nt: TGCGCCAGCAGCTTGGAGGGACTAGTCAACCACGAGCAGTACTTC
d_call: TRBD2
v_call: TRBV5-1
j_call: TRBJ2-7
clone_size: .

cdr3_aa: CASRDRVSRNTIYF
cdr3_nt: TGTGCCAGCAGAGACAGGGTATCGAGAAACACCATATATTTT
d_call: TRBD1
v_call: TRBV6-5
j_call: TRBJ1-3
clone_size: .